This entry is about one T cell receptor (beta chain). Its antigen is unknown. TCRdb keeps only in-frame clones here, not all; method: immunoSEQ multiplex PCR. The sample includes about 2,300 clones, 84% seen only once; the top ten take 4.4%. This entry belongs to a study of immune evolution from preneoplasia to lung adenocarcinoma. Study-level points and caveats: Normal lung had highest clonality; later lesions appeared denser, more diverse. Normal lung had the highest top T cell clone frequencies.

H&E slides confirmed each diagnosis, reviewed by two pathologists independently. The CDR3 is 10 residues long. CDR1 is GTSNPN, CDR2 SVGIG, per germline (reference sequence). Trimming cost V 8 bases and J 15 bases; bases outside gene matches: 7. The gene calls are TRBV30 and TRBJ2-1; TRBD2 matches at 10 bases. Sequences were obtained from FFPE lung adenocarcinoma in situ tissue. This clonotype was sampled from a person aged 55-80 years with lung adenocarcinoma. This chain's CDR3 is CAQPSGGPFF. The CDR3, as DNA: TGTGCCCAACCTAGCGGGGGCCCGTTCTTC.